Listed here are 22 T cell receptor beta chains from one sample, sequenced in a study of blood T cell repertoires in COVID-19. Libraries were prepared by immunoSEQ multiplex PCR; TCRdb keeps only in-frame clonotypes and omits some of them. The data hold roughly 99,000 clones, with 88% observed a single time. Sequenced sample: peripheral blood. The source of these receptors is a man aged 45 to 65 with active or convalescent COVID-19.

This chain connects TRBV5-1 to TRBJ1-1, with 7 bases matching TRBD1. This CDR3 spans 16 amino acids. In germline, CDR1 is SGHRS, CDR2 YFSETQ. J lost 1 base, V lost 3 bases, and 9 bases had no gene match. The CDR3 DNA reads as TGCGCCAGCAGCTCCGGACAGGTGCCTCAGAACACTGAAGCTTTCTTT. Residues: CASSSGQVPQNTEAFF.

The gene calls are TRBV5-1 and TRBJ2-1; weak D call: TRBD1 (7 bases). The V end was cut by 4 bases, the J end by 8 bases, with 19 bases between. This CDR3 has 15 amino acids. Germline assignment: CDR1 SGHRS and CDR2 YFSETQ. DNA of the CDR3: TGCGCCAGCAGCCTTGAGACAGGGACTGAGGATGAGCAGTTCTTC. Amino acids: CASSLETGTEDEQFF.

This rearrangement joins TRBV21-1 to TRBJ1-1. TRBV21-1 constitutes a pseudogene. This CDR3 has 13 amino acids. This chain's CDR3 is CASSRRRETEAFF. The CDR3 DNA reads TGTGCCAGCAGCAGACGACGGGAAACTGAAGCTTTCTTT.

V usage is TRBV30 and J usage is TRBJ1-2, with D perhaps matching TRBD1 (5 bases). The CDR3 has 13 residues. Germline V lookup: CDR1 GTSNPN, CDR2 SVGIG (reference sequence). Trimming took off 3 bases at V and 4 bases at J, with 12 bases between the two ends. The CDR3 DNA sequence: TGTGCCTGGAGGGCAGGGTCGAGCTATGGCTACACCTTC. It codes for CAWRAGSSYGYTF.

V gene TRBV4-1 combines with J gene TRBJ1-2; D gene ambiguous. The CDR3 extends over 13 amino acids. Trimming stripped 2 bases from V and 2 bases from J, with 6 bases between. CDR1 is MGHRA, CDR2 YSYEKL, per germline. The CDR3 region is CASSQIVNYGYTF. DNA of the CDR3: TGCGCCAGCAGCCAAATCGTGAACTATGGCTACACCTTC.

V usage is TRBV29-1 and J usage is TRBJ2-7; TRBD2 matches at 11 bases. The trim removed 8 bases at V and 0 bases at J, leaving 12 bases unmatched. Germline lookup yields CDR1 SQVTM and CDR2 ANQGSEA. The CDR3 runs 16 residues. The chain's CDR3 is CSSRSGTSGYSYEQYF. The CDR3 DNA is TGCAGCTCCCGCTCCGGGACTAGCGGATACTCCTACGAGCAGTACTTC.

The count of this clone is one. This chain links TRBV11-3 with TRBJ2-1; maybe TRBD2 (6 bases). CDR1 SGHNT and CDR2 YENEEA come from the germline V gene. V dropped 1 base and J dropped 7 bases, with 14 bases sitting between them. CDR3 size: 15 residues. Here the CDR3 DNA reads TGTGCCAGCAGCTTAGGTCGAAGCGGGCGGAATGAGCAGTTCTTC. Translating gives CASSLGRSGRNEQFF.

The CDR3, as DNA: TGTGCCAGCAGTTACTCGCTTAGCGGGAGTGACTACGAGCAGTACTTC. As protein: CASSYSLSGSDYEQYF. The chain couples TRBV6-2 or TRBV6-3 to TRBJ2-7; TRBD2 agrees at 9 bases. Germline values: CDR1 MNHEY, CDR2 SVGEGT. V was pared by 0 bases and J by 3 bases, with 6 bases of the junction left unmatched. This CDR3 contains 16 residues.

The chain is built from TRBV29-1 and TRBJ2-7, with TRBD1 as a possible D gene (6 bases). Germline-derived CDR1 and CDR2 are SQVTM and ANQGSEA. Trimming took off 6 bases at V and 2 bases at J, with 14 bases between the two ends. The CDR3 is 13 amino acids. CDR3 protein: CSVRGTVTYEQYF. For the CDR3, the DNA is TGCAGCGTGAGGGGGACGGTGACCTACGAGCAGTACTTC.

The chain uses TRBV4-1 and TRBJ1-5; 7 nucleotides line up with TRBD1. This CDR3 region has 15 residues. In germline, CDR1 is MGHRA, CDR2 YSYEKL. The ends lost 5 bases at V and 6 bases at J; junction bases unmatched: 10. CDR3 DNA: TGCGCCAGCAGCATTAACTTCGACAGGGCTCAGCCCCAGCATTTT. The encoded protein is CASSINFDRAQPQHF.

The chain is built from TRBV30 and TRBJ1-4; possibly TRBD1 for D (6 bases). Germline values: CDR1 GTSNPN, CDR2 SVGIG (reference sequence). This CDR3 is 13 amino acids long. Trimming shortened V by 0 bases and J by 7 bases, and 9 bases separated the two germline ends. CDR3 sequence: CAWSVQGSEKLFF. The CDR3 coding sequence is TGTGCCTGGAGTGTACAGGGAAGTGAAAAACTGTTTTTT. Together with reference TRBV30 and TRBJ1-4, the CDR3 gives the full variable domain: SQTIHQWPATLVQPVGSPLSLECTVEGTSNPNLYWYRQAAGRGLQLLFYSVGIGQISSEVPQNLSASRPQDRQFILSSKKLLLSDSGFYLCAWSVQGSEKLFFGSGTQLSVL.

V and J are TRBV6-2 or TRBV6-3 and TRBJ2-1, with 7 bases identical to TRBD2. Per the germline V gene, CDR1 is MNHEY and CDR2 is SVGEGT. V dropped 0 bases and J dropped 3; count of bases not matched to a gene: 8. The CDR3 consists of 17 residues. Here the CDR3 DNA reads TGTGCCAGCAGTTACTCAGGACCGCGGGGGATCTACAATGAGCAGTTCTTC. This codes for CASSYSGPRGIYNEQFF.

The chain has TRBV3-1 (or the pseudogene TRBV3-2) and TRBJ2-7; D perhaps matches TRBD2 (5 bases). V dropped 0 bases and J dropped 3 bases, with 15 bases sitting between them. Per germline, CDR1 LGHDT and CDR2 YNNKEL (reference sequence). The CDR3 extends over 16 amino acids. CDR3 DNA: TGTGCCAGCAGCCAAGATCATGTGGGAGTCATCTACGAGCAGTACTTC. It translates to CASSQDHVGVIYEQYF.

This clone was recorded only once. V usage is TRBV10-3 and J usage is TRBJ1-1, with TRBD1 matching 8 bases. The CDR3 extends over 15 amino acids. V lost 2 bases and J lost 5; bases outside the gene matches: 7. Germline V CDR1 and CDR2: ENHRY, SYGVKD. The CDR3 DNA reads as TGTGCCATCAGTGAGAGTCCCAACAGGGGGACTGAAGCTTTCTTT. Translating gives CAISESPNRGTEAFF.

As to this clone: Additional DNA sequences in this sample encode the identical CDR3. V usage is TRBV7-2 and J usage is TRBJ2-2, with D maybe TRBD1 (5 bases). Germline V CDR1 and CDR2: SGHTA, FQGNSA. The V and J ends lost 1 base and 5 bases respectively, with 11 bases between them. The CDR3 sequence is 15 residues long. CDR3 sequence (DNA): TGTGCCAGCAGCTTAGAAGGGGTCGGAACCGGGGAGCTGTTTTTT. Its protein product is CASSLEGVGTGELFF. Full variable domain (rest looked up from reference TRBV7-2 and TRBJ2-2): GAGVSQSPSNKVTEKGKDVELRCDPISGHTALYWYRQSLGQGLEFLIYFQGNSAPDKSGLPSDRFSAERTGGSVSTLTIQRTQQEDSAVYLCASSLEGVGTGELFFGEGSRLTVL.

V usage is TRBV7-2 and J usage is TRBJ2-3, with D perhaps matching TRBD1 (5 bases). The V end lost 5 bases, the J end lost 2 bases, and 11 bases lay between the germline ends. The CDR3 has 14 amino acids. The germline V gene encodes CDR1 SGHTA and CDR2 FQGNSA. The CDR3 is CASSPDRHTDTQYF. In DNA, the CDR3 is TGTGCCAGCAGCCCCGACAGACACACAGATACGCAGTATTTT.

This chain connects TRBV19 to TRBJ2-2; the match to TRBD1 covers 7 bases. Germline CDR1 LNHDA, CDR2 SQIVND (reference sequence). The J segment lost 6 bases and the V segment lost 3 bases, leaving 4 bases of the junction unmatched. The CDR3 extends over 14 amino acids. In DNA form, the CDR3 reads TGTGCCAGTAGTATTCAAGGGGGCCCCGGGGAGCTGTTTTTT. Protein: CASSIQGGPGELFF. The full variable domain, in which reference TRBV19 and TRBJ2-2 provide the parts outside the CDR3, is DGGITQSPKYLFRKEGQNVTLSCEQNLNHDAMYWYRQDPGQGLRLIYYSQIVNDFQKGDIAEGYSVSREKKESFPLTVTSAQKNPTAFYLCASSIQGGPGELFFGEGSRLTVL.

This clone was counted a few times. This chain uses TRBV28 with TRBJ2-7; D possibly corresponds to TRBD2 (6 bases). The CDR3 loop spans 12 amino acids. V gave up 8 bases and J gave up 1 base, with 9 bases separating them. Germline CDR1 and CDR2: MDHEN and SYDVKM. Written as DNA, the CDR3 is TGTGCCAGCGCGGGGAGGTCCTACGAGCAGTACTTC. Amino acid sequence: CASAGRSYEQYF.

The V call is TRBV6-1, the J call TRBJ1-4; 10 nucleotides agree with TRBD1. The CDR3 spans 15 residues. Losses at the gene ends were 3 bases for V and 6 bases for J; bases not matched to a gene: 4. Germline V gene lookup returns CDR1 MNHNS and CDR2 SASEGT. The CDR3 bases are TGTGCCAGCAGTGACCGACAGGGGGCGCATGAAAAACTGTTTTTT. Translation gives CASSDRQGAHEKLFF.

This chain joins TRBV7-9 and TRBJ2-1; TRBD2 matches at 9 bases. Germline CDR1 reads SEHNR; CDR2 reads FQNEAQ (reference sequence). The CDR3 runs to 16 residues. The ends lost 4 bases at V and 7 bases at J; junction bases unmatched: 11. CDR3 sequence (DNA): TGTGCCAGCAGCTCGTATAGCGGGAGTAGAACGAATGAGCAGTTCTTC. Protein product: CASSSYSGSRTNEQFF. Supplemented by reference TRBV7-9 and TRBJ2-1, the full variable domain reads DTGVSQNPRHKITKRGQNVTFRCDPISEHNRLYWYRQTLGQGPEFLTYFQNEAQLEKSRLLSDRFSAERPKGSFSTLEIQRTEQGDSAMYLCASSSYSGSRTNEQFFGPGTRLTVL.

The V call is TRBV11-3, the J call TRBJ1-2; D not resolved. CDR3 size: 16 residues. Trimming pared 1 base from V and 4 bases from J, leaving 16 bases between. In germline, CDR1 is SGHNT, CDR2 YENEEA. CDR3 amino acids: CASSLGLERIFYGYTF. The CDR3 coding sequence is TGTGCCAGCAGCTTAGGGTTAGAGCGTATTTTCTATGGCTACACCTTC.

This clone is a singleton in its sample. The chain couples TRBV28 to TRBJ1-2, with a tentative D call TRBD1 (5 bases). V was cut by 5 bases and J by 5 bases, with 9 bases left in between. CDR1 is MDHEN, CDR2 SYDVKM, per germline. The CDR3 spans 12 residues. This chain's CDR3 is CASSRRGYGYTF. CDR3 coding DNA: TGTGCCAGCAGTCGAAGGGGTTATGGCTACACCTTC.